The source of this TCR beta chain is a study of blood T cells in healthy people across ages. After removal of 0 bases from V and 8 bases from J, the junction contained 8 bases not matched to a gene. Germline V lookup: CDR1 LGHNA, CDR2 YNFKEQ. The CDR3 extends over 16 amino acids. A second roughly 7 to 12 cycle PCR used barcoded and J-beta primers. MiXCR was run by TCRdb on the 5' RACE reads, yielding one entry per CDR3 protein. The sample contains about 800,000 distinct CDR3 sequences, 46% of which appear only once. This clonotype was counted a few times. Its target is unknown. Study-wide results and caveats: In long-lived donors, naive CD4+ cell counts and diversity exceeded those of aged donors. CMV status of donors was not determined, possibly confounding expanded clonotype changes. Underestimates were what the diversity estimates from one million T cells were considered to be.

Per sample, at least 5 micrograms of total RNA were extracted. The rearrangement links TRBV4-2 to TRBJ2-1, with TRBD1 identical over 9 bases. The material sequenced was blood. This receptor was taken from an elderly man in good health. The chain's CDR3 is CASSQEPGQGGDEQFF. For the CDR3, the DNA is TGTGCCAGCAGCCAAGAACCGGGACAGGGAGGGGATGAGCAGTTCTTC.